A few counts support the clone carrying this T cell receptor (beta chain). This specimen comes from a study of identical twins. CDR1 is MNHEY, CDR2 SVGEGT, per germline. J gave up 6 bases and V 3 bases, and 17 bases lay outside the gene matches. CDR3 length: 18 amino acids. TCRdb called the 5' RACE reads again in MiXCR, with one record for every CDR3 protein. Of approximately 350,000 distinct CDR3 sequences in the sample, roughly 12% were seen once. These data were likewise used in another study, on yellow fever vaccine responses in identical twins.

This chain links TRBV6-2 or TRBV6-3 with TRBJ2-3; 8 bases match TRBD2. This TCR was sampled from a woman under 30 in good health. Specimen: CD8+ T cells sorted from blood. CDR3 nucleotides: TGTGCCAGCAGTTATCAGCGACTAGCGATTAGACCGACGGATACGCAGTATTTT. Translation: CASSYQRLAIRPTDTQYF.